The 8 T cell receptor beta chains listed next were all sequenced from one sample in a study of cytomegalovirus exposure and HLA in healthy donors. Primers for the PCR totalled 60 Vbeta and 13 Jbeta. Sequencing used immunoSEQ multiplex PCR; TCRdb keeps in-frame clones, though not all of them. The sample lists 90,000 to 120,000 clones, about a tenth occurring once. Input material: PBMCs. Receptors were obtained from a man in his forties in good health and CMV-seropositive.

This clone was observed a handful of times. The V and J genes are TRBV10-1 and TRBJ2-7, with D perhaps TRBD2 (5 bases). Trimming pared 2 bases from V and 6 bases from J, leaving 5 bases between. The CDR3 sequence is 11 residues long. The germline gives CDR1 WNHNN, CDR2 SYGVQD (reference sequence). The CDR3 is CASSEGSEQYF. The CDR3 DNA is TGCGCCAGCAGTGAGGGGAGCGAGCAGTACTTC.

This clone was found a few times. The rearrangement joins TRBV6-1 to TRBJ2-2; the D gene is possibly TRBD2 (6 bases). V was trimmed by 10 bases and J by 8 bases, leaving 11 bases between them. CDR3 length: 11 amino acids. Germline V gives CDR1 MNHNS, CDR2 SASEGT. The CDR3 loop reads CATTSSGELFF. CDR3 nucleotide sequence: TGTGCCACGACTAGTTCAGGGGAGCTGTTTTTT.

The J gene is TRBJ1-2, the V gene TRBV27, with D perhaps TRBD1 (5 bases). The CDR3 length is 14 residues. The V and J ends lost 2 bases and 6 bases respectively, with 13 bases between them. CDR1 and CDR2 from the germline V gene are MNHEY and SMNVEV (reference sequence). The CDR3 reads CASSLIQGHDGYTF. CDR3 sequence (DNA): TGTGCCAGCAGTTTAATCCAGGGTCACGATGGCTACACCTTC.

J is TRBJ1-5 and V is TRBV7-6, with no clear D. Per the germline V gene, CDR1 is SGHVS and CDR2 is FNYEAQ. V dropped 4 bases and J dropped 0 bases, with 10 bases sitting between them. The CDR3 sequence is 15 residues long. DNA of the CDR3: TGTGCCAGCAGCTCCACAGACTATAGCAATCAGCCCCAGCATTTT. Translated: CASSSTDYSNQPQHF.

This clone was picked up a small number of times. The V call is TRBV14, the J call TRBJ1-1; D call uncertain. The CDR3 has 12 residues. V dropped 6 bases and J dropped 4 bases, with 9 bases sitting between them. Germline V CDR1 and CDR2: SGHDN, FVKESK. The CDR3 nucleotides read TGTGCCAGCAGTCACTCTCGCACTGAAGCTTTCTTT. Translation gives CASSHSRTEAFF.

CDR3 in amino acids: CTSGRGPTEEQYF. The CDR3 DNA reads TGCACCTCCGGGCGGGGTCCGACGGAGGAGCAGTACTTC. This chain joins TRBV5-1 and TRBJ2-7; possible D gene TRBD2, 6 bases. The CDR3 totals 13 residues. The germline V gene has CDR1 SGHRS and CDR2 YFSETQ.

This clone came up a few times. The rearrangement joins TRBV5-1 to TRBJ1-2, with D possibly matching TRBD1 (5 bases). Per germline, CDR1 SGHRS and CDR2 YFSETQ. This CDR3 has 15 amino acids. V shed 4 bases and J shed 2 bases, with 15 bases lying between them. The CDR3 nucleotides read TGCGCCAGCAGCCCTGACAGCTACCCAAACTATGGCTACACCTTC. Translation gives CASSPDSYPNYGYTF.

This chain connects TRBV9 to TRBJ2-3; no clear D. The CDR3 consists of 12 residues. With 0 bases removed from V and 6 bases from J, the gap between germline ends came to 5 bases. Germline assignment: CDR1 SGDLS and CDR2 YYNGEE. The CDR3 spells CASSVVSDTQYF. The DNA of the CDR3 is TGTGCCAGCAGCGTAGTTTCGGATACGCAGTATTTT.